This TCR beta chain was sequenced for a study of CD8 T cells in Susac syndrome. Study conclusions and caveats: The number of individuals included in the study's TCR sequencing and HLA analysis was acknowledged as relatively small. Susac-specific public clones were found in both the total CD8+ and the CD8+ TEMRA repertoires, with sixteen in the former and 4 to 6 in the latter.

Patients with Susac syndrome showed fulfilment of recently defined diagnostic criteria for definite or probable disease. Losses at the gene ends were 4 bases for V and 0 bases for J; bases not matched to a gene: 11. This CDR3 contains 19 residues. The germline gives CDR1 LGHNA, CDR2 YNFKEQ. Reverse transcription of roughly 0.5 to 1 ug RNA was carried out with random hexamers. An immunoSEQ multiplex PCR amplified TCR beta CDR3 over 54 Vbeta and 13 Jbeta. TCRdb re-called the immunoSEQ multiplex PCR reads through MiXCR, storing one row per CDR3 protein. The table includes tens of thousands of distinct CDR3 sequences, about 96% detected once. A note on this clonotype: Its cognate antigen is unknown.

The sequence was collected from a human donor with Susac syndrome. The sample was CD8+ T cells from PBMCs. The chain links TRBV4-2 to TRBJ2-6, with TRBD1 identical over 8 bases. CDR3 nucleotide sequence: TGTGCCAGCAGCCTCGGACCGGGACAGGAAATCTCTGGGGCCAACGTCCTGACTTTC. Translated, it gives CASSLGPGQEISGANVLTF.